The 9 T cell receptor beta chains below all came from one sample that was sequenced in a study of Ad26.COV2.S vaccination and SARS-CoV-2 variants. Treatment reported: some 20 received Ad26.COV2.S at low or high dose, single or two shots; about 5 received placebo; per-sample allocation not given. It was on day 63 after the first vaccine or placebo injection that samples were taken. The assay was immunoSEQ multiplex PCR, and TCRdb's table has in-frame clones only and misses some. The sample lists more than 300,000 clones, around 89% occurring once. This specimen consisted of peripheral blood, obtained in a trial of Ad26.COV2.S vaccine versus placebo. The source is a person between 18 and 60 years old who received the Ad26.COV2.S COVID-19 vaccine or a placebo.

The V call is TRBV4-1, the J call TRBJ2-1; D remains unclear. CDR3 length: 16 residues. Deletions cut 1 base from V and 6 bases from J, with 16 bases between. Germline loops: CDR1 MGHRA, CDR2 YSYEKL. The CDR3 sequence: CASSQVVHAKFNEQFF. The CDR3 coding sequence is TGCGCCAGCAGCCAAGTTGTCCACGCGAAATTCAATGAGCAGTTCTTC.

V usage is TRBV19 and J usage is TRBJ2-7; 7 bases are shared with TRBD1. CDR1 is LNHDA and CDR2 is SQIVND in the germline V gene (reference sequence). The CDR3 is 13 residues long. With 4 bases clipped from V and 3 bases from J, the junction kept 3 bases outside the gene matches. The CDR3 bases are TGTGCCAGTAGTACCCGGACAGGCTACGAGCAGTACTTC. This encodes CASSTRTGYEQYF.

The V gene is TRBV11-2, the J gene TRBJ1-2; 8 bases map to TRBD1. V dropped 5 bases and J dropped 0; count of bases not matched to a gene: 5. The CDR3 loop spans 15 amino acids. Germline CDR1 SGHAT, CDR2 FQNNGV. The CDR3 here is CASSLRGQANYGYTF. In DNA form, the CDR3 reads TGTGCCAGCAGCCTCAGGGGGCAAGCTAACTATGGCTACACCTTC.

The rearrangement uses TRBV28 and TRBJ2-2; TRBD2 matches at 10 bases. After removal of 4 bases from V and 3 bases from J, the junction contained 8 bases not matched to a gene. CDR1 is MDHEN and CDR2 is SYDVKM in the germline V gene. This CDR3 has 17 amino acids. CDR3 loop: CASSYRLAGVDTGELFF. The DNA for the CDR3 is TGTGCCAGCAGTTACCGGCTAGCGGGAGTAGACACCGGGGAGCTGTTTTTT.

The J gene is TRBJ2-1, the V gene TRBV7-9, with 9 bases lining up with TRBD1. V lost 4 bases and J lost 8; bases outside the gene matches: 9. CDR1 SEHNR and CDR2 FQNEAQ come from the germline V gene (reference sequence). The CDR3 covers 15 residues. The CDR3 bases are TGTGCCAGCAGCTCTACAGGGGGCGAAGGGGATGAGCAGTTCTTC. This codes for CASSSTGGEGDEQFF.

The chain joins TRBV7-2 to TRBJ2-7, with 9 bases fitting TRBD1. CDR3 length: 15 amino acids. V trimming: 1 base; J trimming: 2 bases; junction bases outside the gene matches: 3. Germline values: CDR1 SGHTA, CDR2 FQGNSA. CDR3 sequence (DNA): TGTGCCAGCAGCTTAGGGGACAGGGTGACCTACGAGCAGTACTTC. Residues: CASSLGDRVTYEQYF.

This clone was counted only a few times. V gene TRBV7-9 combines with J gene TRBJ2-3; 11 nucleotides line up with TRBD2. Germline V CDR1 and CDR2: SEHNR, FQNEAQ (reference sequence). V lost 7 bases and J lost 2; bases outside the gene matches: 2. The CDR3 consists of 14 residues. The DNA for the CDR3 is TGTGCCAGCAAACTAGCGGGAGCCACAGATACGCAGTATTTT. It encodes CASKLAGATDTQYF.

The chain joins TRBV9 to TRBJ2-7, with 10 bases fitting TRBD1. V lost 0 bases to trimming and J lost 4 bases; unmatched junction nucleotides: 4. CDR1 and CDR2 (germline): SGDLS, YYNGEE. This CDR3 has 15 amino acids. CDR3 protein: CASSVAGTGAYEQYF. In DNA form, the CDR3 reads TGTGCCAGCAGCGTAGCCGGGACAGGGGCGTACGAGCAGTACTTC.

The J gene is TRBJ2-3, the V gene TRBV5-6, with D possibly matching TRBD2 (6 bases). Germline values: CDR1 SGHDT, CDR2 YYEEEE. V lost 0 bases to trimming and J lost 5 bases, with 13 bases between them. The length of the CDR3 is 15 residues. CDR3 nucleotide sequence: TGTGCCAGCAGCTTGGCGGGAGCAAGGGGAGATACGCAGTATTTT. Translated: CASSLAGARGDTQYF.